This TCR beta chain is drawn from a study of T cell changes during pregnancy in multiple sclerosis (dated by TCRdb to the late 2010s). Background for the entire study: In women with multiple sclerosis, the researchers looked at how the T cell repertoire shifted as pregnancy progressed.

To prepare the library, the immunoSEQ multiplex PCR assay was applied. Drawn from immuneACCESS, this table holds only the in-frame rearrangements with V and J called that TCRdb kept. Clones are partly lost; checked studies trace under half to an unresolved V gene and leave the rest unexplained. This sample is represented by 20,000 to 25,000 clones; 70% to 90% of them were singletons. 0.9% to 1.2% of the sample is taken by the ten largest. To note about this clone: What antigen it recognizes has not been identified. There are no base qualities to consult, and no much larger clone falls within one base.

At the junction V is shortened by 2 bases and J by 0 bases, with 8 bases in between. Looking up the germline V gene yields CDR1 MNHNS and CDR2 SASEGT. Reading from cysteine to phenylalanine, the CDR3 counts 15 amino acids. Only CDR3 DNA is held: 45 bases, read in frame from base 1. This specimen was CD4+ T cells from peripheral blood mononuclear cells, taken in the first trimester of pregnancy. This receptor was obtained from a female donor in good health, enrolled as a control in a pregnancy study. The sequence links TRBV6-1 to TRBJ1-5; 5 matching bases give a weak D call of TRBD1. The CDR3 region: CASSERQISNQPQHF. In nucleotide form, the sequence is TGTGCCAGCAGTGAAAGACAGATTAGCAATCAGCCCCAGCATTTT.